Below, 18 T cell receptor beta chains from the same sample are listed, as sequenced in a study of cytomegalovirus exposure and HLA in healthy donors. The PCR contained 60 Vbeta and 13 Jbeta primers. The assay was immunoSEQ multiplex PCR, and TCRdb's table has in-frame clones only and misses some. The profile shows 76,000 or so clones, roughly two thirds of them singletons. Input material: PBMCs. The source of these receptors is a woman aged 40-49 years in good health and CMV-seropositive.

The chain is built from TRBV19 and TRBJ1-1; D ambiguous. With 1 base removed from V and 5 bases from J, the gap between germline ends came to 8 bases. CDR3 length equals 13 residues. CDR1 LNHDA and CDR2 SQIVND come from the germline V gene (reference sequence). CDR3 coding DNA: TGTGCCAGTAGTATAGCGCGAGAGACTGAAGCTTTCTTT. As protein: CASSIARETEAFF.

Here the CDR3 DNA reads TGTGCCAGCAGCGGACTCCACTACAATGAGCAGTTCTTC. As protein: CASSGLHYNEQFF. The chain links TRBV7-3 to TRBJ2-1; a possible D gene is TRBD2 (5 bases). The CDR3 has 13 amino acids. Per the germline V gene, CDR1 is SGHTA and CDR2 is FQGTGA. Deletions cut 5 bases from V and 3 bases from J, with 8 bases between.

The rearrangement uses TRBV6-5 and TRBJ2-5, with 7 bases that match TRBD1. The trim removed 6 bases at V and 2 bases at J, leaving 6 bases unmatched. Germline assignment: CDR1 MNHEY and CDR2 SVGAGI. The CDR3 runs to 14 residues. CDR3 sequence (DNA): TGTGCCAGCAGCTCCGGGACAGTACAAGAGACCCAGTACTTC. This sequence encodes CASSSGTVQETQYF.

CDR3 sequence (DNA): TGTGCCAGCAGTTACGGGGTGGTCGACTACCGCTACGAGCAGTACTTC. Translating it yields CASSYGVVDYRYEQYF. The chain joins TRBV6-6 to TRBJ2-7; the D gene is possibly TRBD2 (5 bases). Germline assignment: CDR1 MNHNY and CDR2 SVGAGI (reference sequence). V was shortened by 2 bases and J by 3 bases, with 17 bases between the two germline ends. The CDR3 is made up of 16 amino acids.

Comment on this clone: The junction does not match germline at one end; this may be a read error. This chain joins TRBV7-7 and TRBJ2-2, with 7 bases lining up with TRBD2. Germline V gives CDR1 SSHAT, CDR2 FNYEAQ (reference sequence). The CDR3 sequence is 15 residues long. The CDR3 DNA reads as TGTGCTAGCAGCTCAGGACTAGGAATAGCCGGGGAGCTGTTTTTT. This gives the protein CASSSGLGIAGELFF.

Written as DNA, the CDR3 is TGTGCCAGCAGCCAAGCCCGGGGACAGGGGGCTAATGAAAAACTGTTTTTT. This encodes CASSQARGQGANEKLFF. This chain uses TRBV4-2 with TRBJ1-4; 11 bases map to TRBD1. V was pared by 1 base and J by 3 bases, with 4 bases of the junction left unmatched. There are 17 residues in the CDR3. The V gene's germline CDR1 is LGHNA and CDR2 YNFKEQ.

The genes are TRBV30 and TRBJ1-2; D unresolved. V lost 5 bases to trimming and J lost 5 bases, with 9 bases between them. The CDR3 consists of 11 residues. Looked up from germline, CDR1 is GTSNPN and CDR2 is SVGIG (reference sequence). The CDR3 bases are TGTGCCTGGGAACAATGGTATGGCTACACCTTC. Its protein product is CAWEQWYGYTF.

J is TRBJ2-1 and V is TRBV30, with D possibly being TRBD2 (5 bases). This CDR3 spans 15 amino acids. Trimming removed 3 bases at V and 0 bases at J, with 12 bases between. CDR1 GTSNPN and CDR2 SVGIG come from the germline V gene (reference sequence). DNA of the CDR3: TGTGCCTGGAGGGGCGGGCGGGCCTCCTACAATGAGCAGTTCTTC. As protein: CAWRGGRASYNEQFF.

CDR3 in amino acids: CASSGSDRASRDTQYF. CDR3 DNA: TGTGCCAGTAGTGGGTCAGACAGGGCCAGCCGCGATACGCAGTATTTT. This rearrangement joins TRBV19 to TRBJ2-3, with 7 bases that match TRBD1. CDR3 length: 16 residues. Unmatched junction bases numbered 14, after V lost 5 bases and J lost 6 bases. Germline lookup yields CDR1 LNHDA and CDR2 SQIVND (reference sequence).

This clone occurred once. The chain couples TRBV4-3 to TRBJ2-2; TRBD2 matches 8 bases. CDR1 is LGHNA, CDR2 YSLEER, per germline. The CDR3 has 16 residues. The trim removed 1 base at V and 4 bases at J, leaving 5 bases unmatched. The CDR3 DNA reads as TGCGCCAGCAGCCAAGGGCTAGCGGGCCGCACCGGGGAGCTGTTTTTT. Its translation: CASSQGLAGRTGELFF.

The J gene is TRBJ1-6, the V gene TRBV7-2; maybe TRBD1 (6 bases). V was pared by 5 bases and J by 8 bases, with 13 bases between. The CDR3 length is 14 residues. The germline CDR1 and CDR2 sequences are SGHTA and FQGNSA. In nucleotides, the CDR3 is TGTGCCAGCAGCCCGGACAGTTTCGATTCACCCCTCCACTTT. This encodes CASSPDSFDSPLHF.

This clone appeared once. The chain employs TRBV27 and TRBJ1-1, with D unresolved. Trimming removed 2 bases at V and 11 bases at J, with 15 bases between. The CDR3 is 13 residues long. CDR1 and CDR2 (germline): MNHEY, SMNVEV (reference sequence). The CDR3, as DNA: TGTGCCAGCAGTTTAGCTCGGACTCAAGGGGCTTTCTTT. As protein: CASSLARTQGAFF.

The V call is TRBV16, the J call TRBJ1-6; D remains ambiguous. Between the trimmed V and J ends, which lost 4 bases and 6 bases, there was a span of 16 bases. The germline V gene has CDR1 KGHSY and CDR2 FQNENV. The CDR3 covers 16 residues. CDR3: CASSLEGLGSNSPLHF. CDR3 DNA: TGTGCCAGCAGCCTCGAGGGTTTAGGGAGTAATTCACCCCTCCACTTT.

This rearrangement joins TRBV29-1 to TRBJ2-1; 9 bases map to TRBD2. In germline, CDR1 is SQVTM, CDR2 ANQGSEA. J lost 6 bases, V lost 4 bases, and 10 bases had no gene match. CDR3 length: 15 residues. CDR3 in amino acids: CSVAGIAGVSNEQFF. CDR3 DNA: TGCAGCGTTGCAGGAATAGCGGGAGTCAGCAATGAGCAGTTCTTC.

The chain joins TRBV7-2 to TRBJ2-7; 15 bases are shared with TRBD2. CDR1 SGHTA and CDR2 FQGNSA come from the germline V gene. The CDR3 covers 15 residues. Trimming at V came to 8 bases and at J to 4 bases, leaving 6 bases not matched to a gene. CDR3 coding DNA: TGTGCCAGCTCACCCGGGACTAGCGGGAGGTACGAGCAGTACTTC. This translates into CASSPGTSGRYEQYF.

This clone has more than one count but fewer than ten. The chain carries TRBV7-6 and TRBJ2-2, with TRBD2 as a possible D gene (6 bases). V dropped 3 bases and J dropped 6 bases, with 11 bases sitting between them. CDR1 is SGHVS and CDR2 is FNYEAQ in the germline V gene. The CDR3 length is 14 residues. The CDR3 protein is CASSLDLASGELFF. CDR3 nucleotides: TGTGCCAGCAGCTTGGACCTAGCGTCCGGGGAGCTGTTTTTT.

The chain employs TRBV5-1 and TRBJ1-1; 7 bases fit TRBD1. With 2 bases clipped from V and 4 bases from J, the junction kept 8 bases outside the gene matches. This CDR3 has 15 residues. Germline V CDR1 and CDR2: SGHRS, YFSETQ. The CDR3 DNA reads TGCGCCAGCAGCTTAGCCCCGACAGGGCTCACTGAAGCTTTCTTT. As protein: CASSLAPTGLTEAFF.

This clone was seen a few times. V gene TRBV19 combines with J gene TRBJ2-7; no firm D call. The CDR3 contains 13 residues. The germline V gene has CDR1 LNHDA and CDR2 SQIVND (reference sequence). The ends were cut back, 5 bases at V and 3 bases at J, with 11 bases in the middle. The CDR3 is CASSSWQDYEQYF. DNA for the CDR3: TGTGCCAGTAGTTCCTGGCAGGACTACGAGCAGTACTTC.